This T cell receptor beta chain is drawn from a study of CD8+ T cells in alopecia areata. V lost 1 base and J lost 3, with 7 bases in between. Per the germline V gene, CDR1 is SGHDN and CDR2 is FVKESK. This CDR3 spans 13 amino acids. cDNA serving as the sequencing template came from extracted, reverse transcribed RNA. Some clones are missing from TCRdb's copy, which holds only in-frame ones; the method was immunoSEQ multiplex PCR. The top ten hold roughly an eighth of the sample, which has 160,000 or so clones, around 64% seen once. This chain joins TRBV14 and TRBJ2-7; D not certain. The specimen comprised CD8+ T cells sorted from blood, sampled at week 0. This TCR came from a human donor with alopecia areata. The CDR3 sequence is CASSQGALYEQYF. The CDR3 DNA follows: TGTGCCAGCAGCCAAGGGGCACTCTACGAGCAGTACTTC.